This TCR beta chain is drawn from a study of cytomegalovirus exposure and HLA in healthy donors. Points from the study as a whole: Whilst most TCR sequences proved rare, a subset of public TCRs occurred across many donors.

The study drew the donors from its roughly 120-subject validation cohort, separate from the approximately 690-subject first cohort. This CDR3 has 14 amino acids. The V end was cut by 0 bases, the J end by 5 bases, with 10 bases between. CDR1 is SGHAT and CDR2 is FQNNGV in the germline V gene. The protocol was immunoSEQ multiplex PCR, while the TCRdb copy is restricted to in-frame clones and leaves out a portion. The sample has about 160,000 clones, just under 90% seen once. On this clone itself: Its antigen is unidentified.

The material sequenced was PBMCs. The sequence was obtained from a man younger than 30 in good health and CMV-seropositive. The chain has TRBV11-2 and TRBJ2-5; maybe TRBD2 (6 bases). This chain's CDR3 is CASSLDRGMETQYF. The CDR3 DNA reads as TGTGCCAGCAGCTTAGATCGGGGGATGGAGACCCAGTACTTC.